The clone carrying this T cell receptor (beta chain) was counted many times. Its antigen is unknown. This entry is derived from a study of CD8 T cells in ankylosing spondylitis. Regarding the study as a whole: The authors reported significant enrichment of disease-linked clones in matched ankylosing spondylitis synovial fluid.

Molecular-barcoded quantitative 5'-RACE produced these TCR beta libraries. TCRdb passed the 5' RACE reads through MiXCR, listing each CDR3 protein once. Among some 180,000 distinct CDR3 sequences listed, 15% to 20% were seen once. The CDR3 extends over 17 amino acids. V trimming: 7 bases; J trimming: 0 bases; junction bases outside the gene matches: 7. CDR1 is SQVTM, CDR2 ANQGSEA, per germline. The receptor comes from a male donor under 30 with ankylosing spondylitis or in good health (not recorded which). V and J are TRBV29-1 and TRBJ2-1; 15 bases line up with TRBD2. Sequenced sample: blood, either unsorted or a sorted T cell fraction (not recorded which). The CDR3 reads CSASGTSGRSSYNEQFF. The DNA of the CDR3 is TGCAGCGCCTCCGGGACTAGCGGGAGGAGCTCCTACAATGAGCAGTTCTTC.